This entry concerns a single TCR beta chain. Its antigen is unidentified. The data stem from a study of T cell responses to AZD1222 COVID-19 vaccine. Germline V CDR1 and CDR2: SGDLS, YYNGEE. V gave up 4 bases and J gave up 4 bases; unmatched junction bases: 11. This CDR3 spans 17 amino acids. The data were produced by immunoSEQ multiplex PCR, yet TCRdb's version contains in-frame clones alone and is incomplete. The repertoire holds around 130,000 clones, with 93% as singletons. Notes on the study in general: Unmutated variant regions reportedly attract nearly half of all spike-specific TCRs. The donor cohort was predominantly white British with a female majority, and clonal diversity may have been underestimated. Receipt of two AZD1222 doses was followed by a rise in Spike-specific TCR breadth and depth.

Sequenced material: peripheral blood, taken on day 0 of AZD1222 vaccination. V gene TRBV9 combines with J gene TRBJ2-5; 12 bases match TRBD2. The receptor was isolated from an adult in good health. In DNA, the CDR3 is TGTGCCAGCAGCTCAGGCGAGACTAGCGGGAGTACAGAGACCCAGTACTTC. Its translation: CASSSGETSGSTETQYF.